The source of this T cell receptor beta chain is a study of T cell responses to AZD1222 COVID-19 vaccine. Worth noting for this clone: The antigen is not known.

Broader study findings: Females made up more of the donors, who were largely white British, and clonal diversity may have come out too low.

Sequencing used immunoSEQ multiplex PCR; TCRdb keeps in-frame clones, though not all of them. This sample has roughly 270,000 clones, with approximately 94% found just once. Germline V gives CDR1 SGHVS, CDR2 FNYEAQ. Trimming shortened V by 3 bases and J by 5 bases, and 18 bases separated the two germline ends. The CDR3 is 16 residues long. This sequence was found in an adult who received the AZD1222 COVID-19 vaccine. The V call is TRBV7-6, the J call TRBJ2-3; D may be TRBD1 (7 bases). Sequencing was performed on peripheral blood, taken 28 days after the second AZD1222 dose. This CDR3 reads CASSFPGGTPQDTQYF. For the CDR3, the DNA is TGTGCCAGCAGCTTTCCAGGGGGGACGCCCCAAGATACGCAGTATTTT. Filled out from reference TRBV7-6 and TRBJ2-3, the complete variable domain reads GAGVSQSPRYKVTKRGQDVALRCDPISGHVSLYWYRQALGQGPEFLTYFNYEAQQDKSGLPNDRFSAERPEGSISTLTIQRTEQRDSAMYRCASSFPGGTPQDTQYFGPGTRLTVL.